This TCR beta chain was captured in a study of OX40 agonist ivuxolimab in advanced cancers. About the full investigation: The costimulatory receptor OX40 (CD134) was targeted by ivuxolimab, a fully human IgG2 agonistic monoclonal antibody. Intravenous ivuxolimab was administered to patients every 2 weeks at six dose levels: 0.01, 0.1, 0.3, 1.5, 3 and 10 mg/kg. Among the approximately 54 dose-escalation patients, 19 had hepatocellular carcinoma, 15 melanoma, 9 renal cell carcinoma and 9 head and neck cancer. In the dose-escalation cohort, 82.7% of patients were male, and the mean age was roughly 60 years, with a range of roughly 20 to 79. Prior anti-PD-1, anti-PD-L1 or anti-CTLA-4 therapy was permitted, and checkpoint inhibitors had been received by about 37% of dose-escalation patients. Partial responses were achieved by three dose-escalation patients, of whom one had hepatocellular carcinoma and two had cutaneous melanoma. The purpose of peripheral TCRbeta sequencing was to test whether ivuxolimab changed TCR sequence diversity and led to clonal T-cell expansion. The paper describes the monotherapy dose-escalation part (N ≈ 52 patients) of the phase I trial of ivuxolimab.

About this clone: Its antigen target is currently unknown. Base qualities are missing; no much larger clone stands one base away.

From the germline V gene, CDR1 is MGHRA and CDR2 is YSYEKL. The CDR3 spans 14 residues, from the cysteine through the phenylalanine. Just CDR3 DNA is preserved here, 42 bases in frame from base 1. The V end gives up 2 bases and the J end 2 bases, leaving 2 bases in the junction not matched to a gene. Patients with a history of autoimmune disease or receiving systemic immunosuppression were excluded from the trial. In every dose cohort, peripheral blood was drawn for TCR sequencing at baseline, cycle 4 day 1, and cycle 7 day 1. Samples were obtained from an open-label, multicenter, first-in-human phase I dose-escalation trial of ivuxolimab. Adults with locally advanced or metastatic head and neck squamous cell, hepatocellular, melanoma or renal cell carcinoma were enrolled in the trial. Before TCR sequencing, CD4+ T cells and CD8+ T cells from peripheral blood were sorted into separate populations.

Genomic DNA was extracted from sorted cells for sequencing of the TCRbeta CDR3 region. TCRbeta CDR3 regions were sequenced using the immunoSEQ Assay. Entries here come from immuneACCESS through TCRdb and include only in-frame sequences with V and J called. Some clones fail to appear in such tables; in the studies checked, an unresolved V gene covers under half of the shortfall, and the cause of the remainder is unknown. This sample gives approximately 26,000 clones in total; just under 80% of them show up just once. The leading ten clones occupy roughly 24% of the sample. The paper as a whole reports these results and caveats: After ivuxolimab, expanded clones were on average more numerous among CD8+ T cells than among CD4+ T cells. Low levels of normalized T-cell clonal expansion were also shown by some nonresponding patients. At doses of 0.1 to 3.0 mg/kg, clonal expansion of both CD4+ and CD8+ blood T cells was observed from baseline to week 6. In the 0.1-3.0 mg/kg groups, partial responders had among the lowest normalized peripheral clonal expansion, particularly in CD8+ T cells. Antigen specificity was not determined for the clonally expanded peripheral T cells.

The sample consisted of CD4+ or CD8+ T cells sorted from blood, taken in a trial of the OX40 agonist ivuxolimab. The sequence links TRBV4-1 to TRBJ2-5, with TRBD1 matching 7 junction bases. This TCR was sampled from an adult with an advanced solid tumor such as melanoma, head and neck, liver or kidney cancer. The nucleotides are TGCGCCAGCAGCCAACTGGGACAGCAAGAGACCCAGTACTTC. It translates to CASSQLGQQETQYF.